This record looks at one TCR beta chain sequence and its context. These data are taken from a study of T cell responses to AZD1222 COVID-19 vaccine. Germline trimming cut 0 bases from V and 4 bases from J; bases unmatched to any gene: 5. Per germline, CDR1 SGHRS and CDR2 YFSETQ. This CDR3 is built from 15 residues. TCRdb keeps only in-frame clones here, not all; method: immunoSEQ multiplex PCR. This table has 68,000 or so clones, over 60% appearing once. This sequence originates from an adult in good health. Here the sequenced sample was peripheral blood, taken on day 0 of AZD1222 vaccination. The chain couples TRBV5-1 to TRBJ1-2; 8 nucleotides line up with TRBD1. The CDR3 DNA follows: TGCGCCAGCAGCTTGGGGACAGGGTACTCCTATGGCTACACCTTC. The encoded protein is CASSLGTGYSYGYTF.